These 14 T cell receptor beta chains came from one sample sequenced in a study of blood T cell repertoires in COVID-19. TCRdb keeps only in-frame clones here, not all; method: immunoSEQ multiplex PCR. The data contain 450,000 or so clones, around 90% of them seen just once; the ten biggest clones take up roughly 0.78%. The sequencing input was peripheral blood. The source of these receptors is a man younger than 35 with COVID-19, enrolled during active disease.

This clone has only one observation. CDR3 protein: CASSPGIGVGMDYGYTF. The CDR3 DNA reads TGTGCCAGCTCACCTGGAATCGGGGTCGGGATGGACTATGGCTACACCTTC. The chain combines TRBV18 with TRBJ1-2; D not certain. V gave up 3 bases and J gave up 3 bases, with 20 bases separating them. The length of the CDR3 is 17 residues. CDR1 is KGHSH and CDR2 is LQKENI in the germline V gene.

The chain links TRBV11-2 to TRBJ2-2; weak D call: TRBD1 (7 bases). The CDR3 is made up of 15 amino acids. Trimming took 5 bases from V and 4 from J, leaving 14 bases between them. Germline V gene data show CDR1 as SGHAT and CDR2 as FQNNGV. The CDR3 reads CASSPRGRGTGELFF. The CDR3 nucleotides are TGTGCCAGCAGCCCAAGGGGGCGGGGCACCGGGGAGCTGTTTTTT. Looking up the rest from reference TRBV11-2 and TRBJ2-2 gives the full variable domain: EAGVAQSPRYKIIEKRQSVAFWCNPISGHATLYWYQQILGQGPKLLIQFQNNGVVDDSQLPKDRFSAERLKGVDSTLKIQPAKLEDSAVYLCASSPRGRGTGELFFGEGSRLTVL.

This clone was seen only once. V gene TRBV7-6 combines with J gene TRBJ2-7; 10 bases are a match to TRBD2. Losses at the gene ends were 1 base for V and 2 bases for J; bases not matched to a gene: 2. The CDR3 spans 15 residues. CDR1 is SGHVS, CDR2 FNYEAQ, per germline. The CDR3 DNA sequence: TGTGCCAGCAGCTTAGTAGCGGGAGGTACCTACGAGCAGTACTTC. Protein product: CASSLVAGGTYEQYF.

This chain connects TRBV5-8 to TRBJ1-1; 7 bases align to TRBD1. Germline V gives CDR1 SGHTS, CDR2 YDEGEE. The V segment lost 5 bases and the J segment 1 base; nucleotides outside the gene matches: 5. This CDR3 spans 14 amino acids. The CDR3 region is CASSPRTGNTEAFF. The CDR3 region has the DNA TGTGCCAGCAGTCCCCGGACAGGGAACACTGAAGCTTTCTTT. Supplemented by reference TRBV5-8 and TRBJ1-1, the full variable domain reads EAGVTQSPTHLIKTRGQQATLRCSPISGHTSVYWYQQALGLGLQFLLWYDEGEERNRGNFPPRFSGRQFPNYSSELNVNALELEDSALYLCASSPRTGNTEAFFGQGTRLTVV.

The CDR3 is CATSESGTGYGYTF. CDR3 coding DNA: TGTGCCACCAGTGAGTCCGGGACAGGCTATGGCTACACCTTC. V and J are TRBV24-1 and TRBJ1-2, with 8 bases aligning to TRBD1. Germline CDR1 and CDR2: KGHDR and SFDVKD. The ends lost 4 bases at V and 4 bases at J; junction bases unmatched: 4. The CDR3 length is 14 residues.

The V and J genes are TRBV3-1 (or the pseudogene TRBV3-2) and TRBJ2-2, with D possibly being TRBD1 (5 bases). This CDR3 spans 14 amino acids. Germline-derived CDR1 and CDR2 are LGHDT and YNNKEL (reference sequence). V lost 7 bases and J lost 6, with 15 bases in between. The CDR3 protein is CASTEGAFSGELFF. CDR3 nucleotide sequence: TGTGCCAGCACCGAAGGGGCGTTTTCCGGGGAGCTGTTTTTT.

At least ten counts were recorded for this clone. V usage is TRBV2 and J usage is TRBJ2-7, with TRBD2 matching over 8 bases. This CDR3 comprises 15 residues. The V gene's germline CDR1 is SNHLY and CDR2 FYNNEI. V shed 6 bases, J shed 6 bases, and the junction held 13 bases outside the gene matches. CDR3 DNA sequence: TGTGCCAGCAGCGATATTCCGGGACTAGTAGGCGAGCAGTACTTC. This translates into CASSDIPGLVGEQYF.

The chain links TRBV6-5 to TRBJ1-6; tentative D call: TRBD1 (5 bases). The V end lost 0 bases, the J end lost 7 bases, and 13 bases lay between the germline ends. Germline-derived CDR1 and CDR2 are MNHEY and SVGAGI. This CDR3 is built from 16 residues. As DNA, the CDR3 is TGTGCCAGCAGTTACTCGGGCGGCAGGGCCAATTCACCCCTCCACTTT. Protein: CASSYSGGRANSPLHF.

Details on this clone: This sample includes further DNA sequences coding for the same CDR3. The J gene is TRBJ2-3, the V gene TRBV27, with D perhaps matching TRBD1 (6 bases). V was clipped by 3 bases and J by 1 base, with 8 bases between them. The CDR3 consists of 14 residues. In germline, CDR1 is MNHEY, CDR2 SMNVEV (reference sequence). CDR3 sequence: CASSLNRGTDTQYF. The CDR3 coding sequence is TGTGCCAGCAGTTTGAACAGGGGCACAGATACGCAGTATTTT.

This clone appeared once. This chain joins TRBV7-9 and TRBJ1-2, with D tentatively TRBD1 (6 bases). Looked up from germline, CDR1 is SEHNR and CDR2 is FQNEAQ (reference sequence). The germline V and J ends were trimmed by 4 bases and 4 bases, with 13 bases remaining between them. This CDR3 contains 14 residues. In nucleotides, the CDR3 is TGTGCCAGCAGCTCCGGGACAAAGAGCTATGGCTACACCTTC. Translated: CASSSGTKSYGYTF. Based on the CDR3 plus reference TRBV7-9 and TRBJ1-2, the full variable domain is DTGVSQNPRHKITKRGQNVTFRCDPISEHNRLYWYRQTLGQGPEFLTYFQNEAQLEKSRLLSDRFSAERPKGSFSTLEIQRTEQGDSAMYLCASSSGTKSYGYTFGSGTRLTVV.

The gene calls are TRBV18 and TRBJ1-3, with D perhaps TRBD1 (6 bases). This CDR3 has 16 amino acids. The germline gives CDR1 KGHSH, CDR2 LQKENI. V was cut by 2 bases and J by 3 bases, with 14 bases left in between. The CDR3 DNA reads as TGTGCCAGCTCACCAGGGGGCAGGGGCATTGGAAACACCATATATTTT. This translates into CASSPGGRGIGNTIYF. The variable domain in full, with the rest retrieved from reference TRBV18 and TRBJ1-3, is NAGVMQNPRHLVRRRGQEARLRCSPMKGHSHVYWYRQLPEEGLKFMVYLQKENIIDESGMPKERFSAEFPKEGPSILRIQQVVRGDSAAYFCASSPGGRGIGNTIYFGEGSWLTVV.

The chain is built from TRBV2 and TRBJ2-7; 9 nucleotides line up with TRBD2. The V segment lost 6 bases and the J segment 8 bases; nucleotides outside the gene matches: 17. Germline-derived CDR1 and CDR2 are SNHLY and FYNNEI. The CDR3 loop spans 16 amino acids. In DNA, the CDR3 is TGTGCCAGCAGGGTCGGAGGGGTAGCGGGAGCCTTCAAGCAGTACTTC. Protein sequence: CASRVGGVAGAFKQYF.

The chain couples TRBV5-1 to TRBJ1-2, with TRBD1 matching over 9 bases. CDR3 length: 16 amino acids. With V trimmed by 4 bases and J by 4 bases, 11 bases remained unmatched. CDR1 is SGHRS, CDR2 YFSETQ, per germline. CDR3 sequence: CASSLTGTGRIYGYTF. The CDR3 nucleotides read TGCGCCAGCAGCCTGACCGGGACAGGGAGAATCTATGGCTACACCTTC. The full variable domain, completed using reference TRBV5-1 and TRBJ1-2, is KAGVTQTPRYLIKTRGQQVTLSCSPISGHRSVSWYQQTPGQGLQFLFEYFSETQRNKGNFPGRFSGRQFSNSRSEMNVSTLELGDSALYLCASSLTGTGRIYGYTFGSGTRLTVV.

The chain recombines TRBV6-5 with TRBJ2-7, with 7 bases aligning to TRBD1. The length of the CDR3 is 12 residues. From germline, CDR1 is MNHEY and CDR2 SVGAGI. V lost 6 bases, J lost 8 bases, and 7 bases stayed unmatched. The CDR3 spells CASSRQGWQQYF. CDR3 bases: TGTGCCAGCAGCCGACAGGGCTGGCAGCAGTACTTC.